A single sample gave rise to the 8 T cell receptor beta chains below, sequenced in a study of T cell repertoires in cytomegalovirus infection. These receptors have no known antigen. From the reads, TCRdb called clonotypes with MiXCR, one entry per CDR3 protein. The sample contains tens of thousands of distinct CDR3 sequences, around half of which appear only once. Sample: CD8+ T cells from cultured PBMCs, taken from culture after CMV antigen stimulation. These TCRs come from a human donor in good health (CMV status not recorded). Some clones in this sample may be carry-over from other donors' samples.

The V and J genes are TRBV7-8 and TRBJ2-1; 11 bases are shared with TRBD2. V dropped 5 bases and J dropped 4; count of bases not matched to a gene: 7. This CDR3 has 16 residues. CDR1 and CDR2 (germline): SGHVS, FQNEAQ. CDR3: CASSARLAGLYNEQFF. Written as DNA, the CDR3 is TGTGCCAGCAGCGCCCGACTAGCGGGGCTATACAATGAGCAGTTCTTC.

The chain uses TRBV7-2 and TRBJ1-4; TRBD1 is a possible D gene (5 bases). There are 17 residues in the CDR3. With 0 bases removed from V and 0 bases from J, the gap between germline ends came to 11 bases. The germline gives CDR1 SGHTA, CDR2 FQGNSA. CDR3: CASSLAGGAATNEKLFF. The CDR3 nucleotides are TGTGCCAGCAGCTTAGCGGGTGGGGCCGCAACTAATGAAAAACTGTTTTTT.

The chain joins TRBV7-2 to TRBJ2-5, with 7 bases aligning to TRBD2. There are 15 residues in the CDR3. V shed 5 bases, J shed 4 bases, and the junction held 10 bases outside the gene matches. Looked up from germline, CDR1 is SGHTA and CDR2 is FQGNSA. CDR3 coding DNA: TGTGCCAGCAGCCCACCTGGGGGGGAAGGAGAGACCCAGTACTTC. It encodes CASSPPGGEGETQYF. Together with reference TRBV7-2 and TRBJ2-5, the CDR3 gives the full variable domain: GAGVSQSPSNKVTEKGKDVELRCDPISGHTALYWYRQSLGQGLEFLIYFQGNSAPDKSGLPSDRFSAERTGGSVSTLTIQRTQQEDSAVYLCASSPPGGEGETQYFGPGTRLLVL.

V and J are TRBV7-6 and TRBJ2-5; 9 bases are shared with TRBD2. Looked up from germline, CDR1 is SGHVS and CDR2 is FNYEAQ. This CDR3 has 16 amino acids. V shed 5 bases, J shed 1 base, and the junction held 8 bases outside the gene matches. This CDR3 reads CASSPERGGAQETQYF. In DNA form, the CDR3 reads TGTGCCAGCAGCCCGGAACGCGGGGGGGCCCAAGAGACCCAGTACTTC.

This chain links TRBV6-1 with TRBJ1-1; TRBD1 might be the D (6 bases). With 1 base removed from V and 12 bases from J, the gap between germline ends came to 12 bases. The germline V gene has CDR1 MNHNS and CDR2 SASEGT. The CDR3 contains 12 residues. The CDR3 sequence: CASSEGNRASFF. CDR3 DNA sequence: TGTGCCAGCAGTGAAGGAAACAGGGCGTCTTTCTTT.

V is TRBV4-1 and J is TRBJ2-2; 8 nucleotides line up with TRBD2. The CDR3 covers 17 residues. Germline-derived CDR1 and CDR2 are MGHRA and YSYEKL. V shed 2 bases, J shed 8 bases, and the junction held 13 bases outside the gene matches. The CDR3 DNA sequence: TGCGCCAGCAGCCAATCGGTTAGCGGGATTTTGGTTGGGGAGCTGTTTTTT. Protein product: CASSQSVSGILVGELFF.

This clonotype has ten or more counts. V gene TRBV7-3 combines with J gene TRBJ2-2; the D is unclear. CDR1 and CDR2 from the germline V gene are SGHTA and FQGTGA. V shed 5 bases and J shed 0 bases, with 10 bases lying between them. CDR3 length: 15 residues. CDR3: CASSPQPSNTGELFF. The CDR3 DNA follows: TGTGCCAGCAGCCCCCAACCCTCGAACACCGGGGAGCTGTTTTTT. Looking up the rest from reference TRBV7-3 and TRBJ2-2 gives the full variable domain: GAGVSQTPSNKVTEKGKYVELRCDPISGHTALYWYRQSLGQGPEFLIYFQGTGAADDSGLPNDRFFAVRPEGSVSTLKIQRTERGDSAVYLCASSPQPSNTGELFFGEGSRLTVL.

J is TRBJ2-1 and V is TRBV3-1; 12 nucleotides agree with TRBD2. With V trimmed by 5 bases and J by 7 bases, 18 bases remained unmatched. The CDR3 totals 19 residues. The germline gives CDR1 LGHDT, CDR2 YNNKEL (reference sequence). In nucleotides, the CDR3 is TGTGCCAGCAGCTTTCGACTAGCGGGAGTATATGGGGAGGGGAATGAGCAGTTCTTC. This sequence encodes CASSFRLAGVYGEGNEQFF.